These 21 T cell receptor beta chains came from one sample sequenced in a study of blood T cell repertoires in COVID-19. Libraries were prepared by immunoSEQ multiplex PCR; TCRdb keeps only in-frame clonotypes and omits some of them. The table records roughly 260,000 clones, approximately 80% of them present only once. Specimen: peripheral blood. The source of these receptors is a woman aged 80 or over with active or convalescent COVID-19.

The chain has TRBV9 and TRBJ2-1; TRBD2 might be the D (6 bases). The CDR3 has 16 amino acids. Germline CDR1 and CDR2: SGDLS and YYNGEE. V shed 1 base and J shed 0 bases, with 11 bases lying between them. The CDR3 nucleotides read TGTGCCAGCAGCGTATTGGGAGGTGCCTCCTACAATGAGCAGTTCTTC. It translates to CASSVLGGASYNEQFF.

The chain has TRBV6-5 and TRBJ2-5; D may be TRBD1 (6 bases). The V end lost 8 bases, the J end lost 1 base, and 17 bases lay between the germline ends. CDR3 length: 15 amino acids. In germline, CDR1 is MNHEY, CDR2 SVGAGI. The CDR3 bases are TGTGCCAGCGGCCAACACAGGGACGCCCAAGAGACCCAGTACTTC. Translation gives CASGQHRDAQETQYF.

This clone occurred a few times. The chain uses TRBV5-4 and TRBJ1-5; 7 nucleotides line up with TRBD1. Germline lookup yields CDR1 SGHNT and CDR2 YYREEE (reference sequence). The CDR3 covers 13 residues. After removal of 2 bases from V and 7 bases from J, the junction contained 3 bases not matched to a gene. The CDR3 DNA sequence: TGTGCCAGCAGCTTCCAGGGGGGACAGCCCCAGCATTTT. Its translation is CASSFQGGQPQHF. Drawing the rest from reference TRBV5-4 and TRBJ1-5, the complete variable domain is ETGVTQSPTHLIKTRGQQVTLRCSSQSGHNTVSWYQQALGQGPQFIFQYYREEENGRGNFPPRFSGLQFPNYSSELNVNALELDDSALYLCASSFQGGQPQHFGDGTRLSIL.

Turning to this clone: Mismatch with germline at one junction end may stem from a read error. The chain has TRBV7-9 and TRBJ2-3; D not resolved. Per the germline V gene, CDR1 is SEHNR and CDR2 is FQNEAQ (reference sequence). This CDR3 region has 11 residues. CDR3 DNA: TGTGCCAGCAGCTTAGCGGGCCCACCCCATTTT. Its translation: CASSLAGPPHF.

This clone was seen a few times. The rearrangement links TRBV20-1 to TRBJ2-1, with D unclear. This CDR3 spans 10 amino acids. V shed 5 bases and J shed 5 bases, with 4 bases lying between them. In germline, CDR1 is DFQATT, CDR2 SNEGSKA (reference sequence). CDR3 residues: CSARDNEQFF. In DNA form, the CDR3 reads TGCAGTGCTCGGGACAATGAGCAGTTCTTC.

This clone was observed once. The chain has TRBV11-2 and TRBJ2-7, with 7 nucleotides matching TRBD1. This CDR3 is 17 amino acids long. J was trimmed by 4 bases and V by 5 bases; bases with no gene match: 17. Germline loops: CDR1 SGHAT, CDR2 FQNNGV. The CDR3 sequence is CASSPELIRTGEYEQYF. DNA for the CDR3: TGTGCCAGCAGCCCAGAACTAATACGGACAGGAGAGTACGAGCAGTACTTC.

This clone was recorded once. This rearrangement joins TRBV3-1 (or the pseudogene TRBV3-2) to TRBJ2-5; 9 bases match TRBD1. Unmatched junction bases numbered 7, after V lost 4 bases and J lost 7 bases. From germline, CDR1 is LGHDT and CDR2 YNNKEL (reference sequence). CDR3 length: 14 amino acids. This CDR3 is CASSPSQGAGTQYF. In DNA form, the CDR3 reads TGTGCCAGCAGCCCTTCACAGGGGGCTGGGACCCAGTACTTC.

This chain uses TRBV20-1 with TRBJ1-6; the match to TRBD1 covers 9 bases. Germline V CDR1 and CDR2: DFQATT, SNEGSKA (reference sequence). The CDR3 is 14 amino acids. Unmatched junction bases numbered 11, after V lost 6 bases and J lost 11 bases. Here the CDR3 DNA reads TGCAGTGCCAGTCAGGGACAGGGATGGACACCCCTCCACTTT. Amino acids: CSASQGQGWTPLHF.

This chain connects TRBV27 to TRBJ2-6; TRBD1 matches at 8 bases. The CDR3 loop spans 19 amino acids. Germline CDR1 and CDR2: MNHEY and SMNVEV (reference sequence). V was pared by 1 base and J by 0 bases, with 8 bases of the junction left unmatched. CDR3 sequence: CASSLFSGQGTSGANVLTF. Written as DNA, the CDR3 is TGTGCCAGCAGTTTATTTTCCGGACAGGGAACCTCTGGGGCCAACGTCCTGACTTTC.

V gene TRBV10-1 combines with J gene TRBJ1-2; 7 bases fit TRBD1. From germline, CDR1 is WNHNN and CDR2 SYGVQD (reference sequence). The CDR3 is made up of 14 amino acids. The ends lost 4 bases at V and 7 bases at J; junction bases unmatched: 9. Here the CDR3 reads CASSATTGMSGYTF. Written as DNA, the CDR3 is TGCGCCAGCAGTGCTACGACAGGGATGAGTGGCTACACCTTC.

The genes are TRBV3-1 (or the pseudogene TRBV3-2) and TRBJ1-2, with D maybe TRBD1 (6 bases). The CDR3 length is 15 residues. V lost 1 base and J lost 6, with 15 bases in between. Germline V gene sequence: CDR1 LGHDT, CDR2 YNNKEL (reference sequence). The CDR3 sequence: CASSQVDRLPNGYTF. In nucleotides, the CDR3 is TGTGCCAGCAGCCAAGTTGACAGGCTCCCTAATGGCTACACCTTC.

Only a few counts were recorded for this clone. In nucleotides, the CDR3 is TGTGCCAGCAACCCCCAGGTCCGTAAGATCTCGGACTATGGCTACACCTTC. Translating gives CASNPQVRKISDYGYTF. The V and J genes are TRBV28 and TRBJ1-2; D is ambiguous. The CDR3 runs to 17 residues. Per the germline V gene, CDR1 is MDHEN and CDR2 is SYDVKM. With 7 bases removed from V and 3 bases from J, the gap between germline ends came to 24 bases.

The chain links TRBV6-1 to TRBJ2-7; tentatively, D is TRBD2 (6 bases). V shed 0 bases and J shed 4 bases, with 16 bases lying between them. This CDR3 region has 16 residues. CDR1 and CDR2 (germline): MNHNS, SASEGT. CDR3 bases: TGTGCCAGCAGTGAAGCGCTATCGGGTAGCGGATACGAGCAGTACTTC. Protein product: CASSEALSGSGYEQYF.

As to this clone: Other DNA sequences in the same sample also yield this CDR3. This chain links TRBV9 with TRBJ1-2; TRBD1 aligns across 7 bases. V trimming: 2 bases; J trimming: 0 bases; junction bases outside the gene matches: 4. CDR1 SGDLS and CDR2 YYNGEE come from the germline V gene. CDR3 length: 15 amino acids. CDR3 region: CASSVGQIPNYGYTF. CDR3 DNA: TGTGCCAGCAGCGTGGGACAGATCCCTAACTATGGCTACACCTTC.

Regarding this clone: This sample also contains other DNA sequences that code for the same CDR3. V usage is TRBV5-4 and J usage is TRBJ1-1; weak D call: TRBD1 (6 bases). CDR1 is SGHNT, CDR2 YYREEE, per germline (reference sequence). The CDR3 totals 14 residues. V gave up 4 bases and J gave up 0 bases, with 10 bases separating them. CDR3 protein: CASSRTGMNTEAFF. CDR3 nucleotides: TGTGCCAGCAGCCGAACAGGGATGAACACTGAAGCTTTCTTT.

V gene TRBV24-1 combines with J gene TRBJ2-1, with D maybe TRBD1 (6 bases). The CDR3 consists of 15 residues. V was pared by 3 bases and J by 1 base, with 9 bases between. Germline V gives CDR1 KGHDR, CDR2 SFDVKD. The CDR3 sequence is CATSDQGLSYNEQFF. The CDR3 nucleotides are TGTGCCACCAGTGATCAGGGGCTATCCTACAATGAGCAGTTCTTC.

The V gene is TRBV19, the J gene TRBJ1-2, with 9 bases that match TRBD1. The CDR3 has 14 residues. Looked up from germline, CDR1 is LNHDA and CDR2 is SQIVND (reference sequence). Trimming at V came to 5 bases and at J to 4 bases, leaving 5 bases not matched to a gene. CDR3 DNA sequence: TGTGCCAGTAGTCCCGGGACAGGGTCCTATGGCTACACCTTC. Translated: CASSPGTGSYGYTF. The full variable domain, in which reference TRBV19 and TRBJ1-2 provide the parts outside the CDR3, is DGGITQSPKYLFRKEGQNVTLSCEQNLNHDAMYWYRQDPGQGLRLIYYSQIVNDFQKGDIAEGYSVSREKKESFPLTVTSAQKNPTAFYLCASSPGTGSYGYTFGSGTRLTVV.

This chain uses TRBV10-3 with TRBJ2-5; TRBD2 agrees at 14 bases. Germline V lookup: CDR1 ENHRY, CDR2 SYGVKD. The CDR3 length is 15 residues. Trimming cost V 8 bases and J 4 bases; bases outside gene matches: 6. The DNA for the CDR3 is TGTGCCATCCAGACTAGCGGGAGGGCCGGAGAGACCCAGTACTTC. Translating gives CAIQTSGRAGETQYF.

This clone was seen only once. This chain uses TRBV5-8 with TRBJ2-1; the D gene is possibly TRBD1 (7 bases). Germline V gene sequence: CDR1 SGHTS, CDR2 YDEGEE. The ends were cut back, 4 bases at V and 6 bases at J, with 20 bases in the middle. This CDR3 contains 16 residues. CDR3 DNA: TGTGCCAGCAGCATCTTAGCCAGGGGGGCCTTCAATGAGCAGTTCTTC. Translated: CASSILARGAFNEQFF.

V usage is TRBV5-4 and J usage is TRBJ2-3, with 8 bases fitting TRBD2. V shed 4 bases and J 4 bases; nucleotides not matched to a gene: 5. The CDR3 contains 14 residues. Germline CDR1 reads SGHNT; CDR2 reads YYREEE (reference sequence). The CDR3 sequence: CASSTSGGADTQYF. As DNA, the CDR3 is TGTGCCAGCAGCACGAGCGGGGGCGCAGATACGCAGTATTTT.

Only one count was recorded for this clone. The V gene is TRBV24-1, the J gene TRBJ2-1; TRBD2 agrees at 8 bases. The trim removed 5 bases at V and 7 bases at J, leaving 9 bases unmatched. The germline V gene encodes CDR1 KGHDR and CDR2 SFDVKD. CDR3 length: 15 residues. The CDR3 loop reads CATSVASGSGNEQFF. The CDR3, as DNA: TGTGCCACCAGTGTCGCCAGCGGGAGCGGGAATGAGCAGTTCTTC.